These 11 T cell receptor beta chains share one sample of origin, sequenced in a study of control samples from healthy donors and cancer patients. Using immunoSEQ multiplex PCR, the repertoire was profiled, and TCRdb retains in-frame clones only, with some absent. The table shows 150,000 or so clones, with around 96% occurring only once. Input material: blood. These receptors came from a woman in her thirties or forties in good health.

This chain uses TRBV6-5 with TRBJ1-1; D possibly corresponds to TRBD1 (5 bases). The CDR3 length is 15 residues. From germline, CDR1 is MNHEY and CDR2 SVGAGI. V gave up 6 bases and J gave up 3 bases, with 17 bases separating them. CDR3 region: CASREAGTGDTEAFF. CDR3 DNA: TGTGCCAGCAGAGAGGCCGGGACGGGTGACACTGAAGCTTTCTTT.

The genes are TRBV25-1 and TRBJ1-3, with a possible D match to TRBD1 (5 bases). Germline V gene sequence: CDR1 MGHDK, CDR2 SYGVNS. CDR3 length equals 15 residues. V lost 3 bases to trimming and J lost 0 bases, with 9 bases between them. The DNA of the CDR3 is TGTGCCAGCAGTGAGGGGCGCCACTCTGGAAACACCATATATTTT. Protein sequence: CASSEGRHSGNTIYF.

V and J are TRBV7-2 and TRBJ1-6; D uncertain. CDR3 size: 17 residues. V lost 2 bases, J lost 0 bases, and 11 bases lay in between. Germline-derived CDR1 and CDR2 are SGHTA and FQGNSA. The chain's CDR3 is CASSLNPGRSYNSPLHF. CDR3 DNA sequence: TGTGCCAGCAGCTTAAACCCAGGACGCTCCTATAATTCACCCCTCCACTTT.

V gene TRBV19 combines with J gene TRBJ1-2, with D possibly matching TRBD1 (6 bases). This CDR3 is built from 18 residues. Germline V gene sequence: CDR1 LNHDA, CDR2 SQIVND (reference sequence). With 7 bases removed from V and 4 bases from J, the gap between germline ends came to 28 bases. The CDR3 loop reads CASNQGVGGTPVFYGYTF. CDR3 coding DNA: TGTGCCAGTAATCAAGGTGTAGGGGGGACTCCAGTCTTCTATGGCTACACCTTC.

The chain couples TRBV3-1 (or the pseudogene TRBV3-2) to TRBJ1-5; D remains unclear. Germline V gives CDR1 LGHDT, CDR2 YNNKEL (reference sequence). The CDR3 length is 16 residues. Trimming left V 0 bases short and J 3 bases short, with 12 bases between. The CDR3 spells CASSQDSGRLNQPQHF. The CDR3, as DNA: TGTGCCAGCAGCCAAGATAGTGGCAGGCTCAATCAGCCCCAGCATTTT.

The chain is built from TRBV9 and TRBJ2-5, with unresolved D. Germline V gene lookup returns CDR1 SGDLS and CDR2 YYNGEE. Deletions cut 2 bases from V and 1 base from J, with 6 bases between. The CDR3 has 13 residues. The CDR3 loop is CASSVTPQETQYF. For the CDR3, the DNA is TGTGCCAGCAGCGTGACCCCCCAAGAGACCCAGTACTTC. Supplemented by reference TRBV9 and TRBJ2-5, the full variable domain reads DSGVTQTPKHLITATGQRVTLRCSPRSGDLSVYWYQQSLDQGLQFLIQYYNGEERAKGNILERFSAQQFPDLHSELNLSSLELGDSALYFCASSVTPQETQYFGPGTRLLVL.

This CDR3 is CASSLQGPEGTEAFF. Here the CDR3 DNA reads TGTGCCAGCAGCCTACAGGGCCCCGAGGGCACTGAAGCTTTCTTT. The rearrangement links TRBV7-2 to TRBJ1-1; a possible D gene is TRBD1 (6 bases). The germline CDR1 and CDR2 sequences are SGHTA and FQGNSA. The CDR3 consists of 15 residues. The V end lost 5 bases, the J end lost 4 bases, and 17 bases lay between the germline ends.

The genes are TRBV6-5 and TRBJ1-3, with D tentatively TRBD1 (5 bases). Germline CDR1 reads MNHEY; CDR2 reads SVGAGI. CDR3 size: 16 residues. V was shortened by 4 bases and J by 0 bases, with 13 bases between the two germline ends. CDR3 DNA: TGTGCCAGCAGTTCCCGCAGGGCCAACTCTGGAAACACCATATATTTT. It translates to CASSSRRANSGNTIYF.

J is TRBJ1-6 and V is TRBV27; 11 positions agree with TRBD1. The CDR3 runs 15 residues. Germline lookup yields CDR1 MNHEY and CDR2 SMNVEV (reference sequence). The V gene end was trimmed by 7 bases and the J gene end by 8 bases; junction bases not matched to a gene: 7. CDR3 in amino acids: CASTLGTGGYSPLHF. For the CDR3, the DNA is TGTGCCAGCACCCTAGGGACAGGGGGTTATTCACCCCTCCACTTT.

This chain joins TRBV5-1 and TRBJ2-5; no definite D call. V was shortened by 1 base and J by 5 bases, with 9 bases between the two germline ends. This CDR3 contains 13 residues. Germline V lookup: CDR1 SGHRS, CDR2 YFSETQ. The CDR3 sequence: CASSLPGPETQYF. The CDR3 nucleotides are TGCGCCAGCAGCTTGCCGGGTCCGGAGACCCAGTACTTC.

The chain carries TRBV6-6 and TRBJ2-6, with D perhaps matching TRBD1 (5 bases). V was pared by 5 bases and J by 0 bases, with 14 bases between. The CDR3 spans 17 residues. Germline CDR1 is MNHNY and CDR2 is SVGAGI (reference sequence). CDR3 region: CASSRQSPTSGANVLTF. In DNA form, the CDR3 reads TGTGCCAGCAGTCGACAGTCTCCCACCTCTGGGGCCAACGTCCTGACTTTC.